The rows below give T cell receptor beta chains drawn from one sample of a study of cytomegalovirus exposure and HLA in healthy donors. The assay was immunoSEQ multiplex PCR, and TCRdb's table has in-frame clones only and misses some. The repertoire holds roughly 150,000 clones, with roughly four fifths as singletons. The specimen was PBMCs. All receptors come from a male donor in good health and CMV-seropositive. Both conserved end residues are part of each CDR3. D genes are given only for firm matches. Size is omitted from some rows. Given values are once, few, many or a class for expanded clones.

TRBJ1-3	once	12	TRBD1	TRBV2	CASNAGGNTIYF	TGTGCCAGCAACGCAGGGGGCAACACCATATATTTT
TRBJ1-5	.	15	TRBD1	TRBV5-1	CASSLEGAPNQPQHF	TGCGCCAGCAGCTTGGAGGGGGCGCCGAACCAGCCCCAGCATTTT
TRBJ1-1	.	15	TRBD1	TRBV5-5	CASSLAGTGGYRAFF	TGTGCCAGCAGCTTGGCCGGGACAGGGGGATATCGAGCTTTCTTT
TRBJ1-2	.	15	.	TRBV7-9	CASSLSVGANYGYTF	TGTGCCAGCAGCTTATCAGTCGGGGCTAACTATGGCTACACCTTC
TRBJ1-4	.	13	TRBD1	TRBV9	CASTDRVAEKLFF	TGTGCCAGCACGGACAGGGTCGCTGAAAAACTGTTTTTT
TRBJ1-1	.	14	.	TRBV7-2	CASSLGGGLTEAFF	TGTGCCAGCAGCTTAGGCGGCGGGCTCACTGAAGCTTTCTTT
TRBJ2-7	.	14	TRBD1	TRBV5-1	CASSPGTGLYEQYF	TGCGCCAGCAGCCCCGGGACAGGTCTCTACGAGCAGTACTTC
TRBJ1-2	.	14	TRBD1	TRBV28	CASSLETGGDGYTF	TGTGCCAGCAGCCTCGAGACAGGGGGCGATGGCTACACCTTC
TRBJ1-1	.	15	TRBD1	TRBV18	CASSRPGQTNTEAFF	TGTGCCAGCTCACGACCGGGACAGACAAACACTGAAGCTTTCTTT
TRBJ1-3	.	14	TRBD1	TRBV5-1	CATSLGQAQDTIYF	TGCGCCACATCCTTAGGACAGGCACAGGACACCATATATTTT
TRBJ2-2	.	15	.	TRBV27	CASSLRTGGDGELFF	TGTGCCAGCAGTTTAAGGACCGGCGGGGACGGGGAGCTGTTTTTT
TRBJ2-1	.	12	.	TRBV30	CAWSGSSSEQFF	TGTGCCTGGAGTGGCTCGTCGAGTGAGCAGTTCTTC
TRBJ1-1	.	14	TRBD1	TRBV25-1	CASSGPGGSTEAFF	TGTGCCAGCAGTGGTCCAGGGGGGAGCACTGAAGCTTTCTTT
TRBJ1-2	.	13	TRBD1	TRBV6-6	CASSPTGNYGYTF	TGTGCCAGCAGTCCGACAGGGAACTATGGCTACACCTTC
TRBJ1-1	.	15	TRBD1	TRBV19	CASSTSRQGGTEAFF	TGTGCCAGTAGTACTTCCCGACAGGGGGGCACTGAAGCTTTCTTT
TRBJ2-7	.	18	TRBD2	TRBV28	CASRLEGTSGGRIYEQYF	TGTGCCAGCAGACTAGAAGGGACTAGCGGGGGTCGGATTTACGAGCAGTACTTC
TRBJ2-7	.	15	TRBD1	TRBV14	CASSQVRGKAYEQYF	TGTGCCAGCAGCCAGGTCAGGGGGAAGGCTTACGAGCAGTACTTC
TRBJ1-1	medium-sized	13	TRBD1	TRBV6-1	CASRDRAITEAFF	TGTGCCAGCAGGGACAGGGCTATCACTGAAGCTTTCTTT
TRBJ2-7	.	15	TRBD1	TRBV27	CASSARTGGLDEQYF	TGTGCCAGCAGTGCGCGGACAGGGGGTCTTGACGAGCAGTACTTC
TRBJ2-7	.	17	TRBD2	TRBV4-1	CASSQGLLARSSYEQYF	TGCGCCAGCAGCCAAGGGCTACTAGCGAGGAGCTCCTACGAGCAGTACTTC
TRBJ1-5	.	15	.	TRBV19	CASSSIDRNNQPQHF	TGTGCCAGTAGCTCTATCGACAGAAACAATCAGCCCCAGCATTTT
TRBJ2-3	.	14	.	TRBV2	CASSTRLEVDTQYF	TGTGCCAGCAGTACCCGACTAGAGGTAGATACGCAGTATTTT
TRBJ2-3	.	14	TRBD2	TRBV6-4	CASSKTSGTDTQYF	TGTGCCAGCAGTAAGACTAGCGGGACAGATACGCAGTATTTT
TRBJ1-2	.	13	TRBD1	TRBV10-3	CATRTGGLDGYTF	TGTGCCACAAGAACAGGGGGCCTCGATGGCTACACCTTC
TRBJ2-7	.	14	TRBD1	TRBV6-6	CASRRTGDPYEQYF	TGTGCCAGCAGACGGACAGGGGACCCCTACGAGCAGTACTTC
TRBJ1-2	.	14	.	TRBV5-1	CASRVRRDTYGYTF	TGCGCCAGCAGAGTGCGCCGGGACACCTATGGCTACACCTTC
TRBJ1-5	.	13	.	TRBV19	CASSVRFDQPQHF	TGTGCCAGTAGCGTCCGGTTCGATCAGCCCCAGCATTTT
TRBJ1-1	.	14	.	TRBV19	CASSIRVSNTEAFF	TGTGCCAGTAGTATCCGAGTTTCGAACACTGAAGCTTTCTTT
TRBJ1-1	.	13	.	TRBV7-7	CASSSTQNTEAFF	TGTGCCAGCAGCTCGACACAGAACACTGAAGCTTTCTTT
TRBJ2-7	.	14	TRBD2	TRBV6-1	CASRGLAEIYEQYF	TGTGCCAGCAGAGGTCTAGCGGAGATCTACGAGCAGTACTTC
TRBJ2-7	.	13	TRBD2	TRBV6-5	CASKRGPSYEQYF	TGTGCCAGCAAGCGGGGCCCCTCCTACGAGCAGTACTTC
TRBJ2-1	.	13	.	TRBV2	CASNRVSYNEQFF	TGTGCCAGCAATCGGGTCTCCTACAATGAGCAGTTCTTC
TRBJ2-7	.	17	TRBD2	TRBV30	CAWSPYLPGGAPYEQYF	TGTGCCTGGAGTCCCTACCTCCCCGGGGGGGCTCCCTACGAGCAGTACTTC
TRBJ1-5	once	17	TRBD1	TRBV4-1	CASSQDLGQGGNQPQHF	TGCGCCAGCAGCCAAGATCTGGGACAGGGGGGCAATCAGCCCCAGCATTTT
TRBJ1-2	few	15	.	TRBV6-1	CASRTAGGLVYGYTF	TGTGCCAGCAGGACGGCGGGGGGGTTGGTCTATGGCTACACCTTC
TRBJ2-3	.	10	.	TRBV20-1	CSASGNTQYF	TGCAGTGCTAGCGGGAATACGCAGTATTTT
TRBJ2-1	once	14	.	TRBV25-1	CASSAGFNYNEQFF	TGTGCCAGCAGTGCGGGGTTCAACTACAATGAGCAGTTCTTC
TRBJ1-5	.	19	TRBD1	TRBV5-6	CASSITRTGISYSNQPQHF	TGTGCCAGCAGTATTACCAGGACAGGAATATCCTATAGCAATCAGCCCCAGCATTTT
TRBJ1-1	.	16	.	TRBV15	CATSRDVTGMNTEAFF	TGTGCCACCAGCAGAGATGTGACGGGGATGAACACTGAAGCTTTCTTT
TRBJ1-1	.	15	TRBD1	TRBV27	CASKQWGQGNTEAFF	TGTGCCAGCAAACAGTGGGGACAGGGGAACACTGAAGCTTTCTTT
TRBJ1-1	.	12	.	TRBV27	CASKESGGEAFF	TGTGCCAGCAAAGAATCGGGGGGTGAAGCTTTCTTT
TRBJ2-7	.	15	TRBD1	TRBV7-6	CASSLDDRGRYEQYF	TGTGCCAGCAGCTTGGATGACAGGGGACGCTACGAGCAGTACTTC
TRBJ1-4	.	15	TRBD1	TRBV18	CASSPPGQMNEKLFF	TGTGCCAGCTCACCTCCGGGACAGATGAATGAAAAACTGTTTTTT
TRBJ2-5	once	13	.	TRBV11-2	CASSGGLQETQYF	TGTGCCAGCAGCGGGGGCCTTCAAGAGACCCAGTACTTC
TRBJ2-7	.	14	TRBD1	TRBV15	CATSPGTGEREQYF	TGTGCCACCAGCCCGGGGACAGGGGAACGCGAGCAGTACTTC
TRBJ2-5	.	15	TRBD2	TRBV11-3	CASSLSTTSGETQYF	TGTGCCAGCAGCTTATCTACGACTAGCGGAGAGACCCAGTACTTC
TRBJ2-3	.	15	.	TRBV10-1	CASSESSGGTDTQYF	TGCGCCAGCAGTGAGTCCTCCGGGGGCACAGATACGCAGTATTTT
TRBJ2-3	.	15	TRBD1	TRBV5-4	CASSQAGTGRDTQYF	TGTGCCAGCAGCCAGGCCGGGACAGGGCGTGATACGCAGTATTTT
TRBJ2-7	.	12	.	TRBV4-1	CASRGGRNEQYF	TGCGCCAGCAGGGGGGGGCGGAACGAGCAGTACTTC